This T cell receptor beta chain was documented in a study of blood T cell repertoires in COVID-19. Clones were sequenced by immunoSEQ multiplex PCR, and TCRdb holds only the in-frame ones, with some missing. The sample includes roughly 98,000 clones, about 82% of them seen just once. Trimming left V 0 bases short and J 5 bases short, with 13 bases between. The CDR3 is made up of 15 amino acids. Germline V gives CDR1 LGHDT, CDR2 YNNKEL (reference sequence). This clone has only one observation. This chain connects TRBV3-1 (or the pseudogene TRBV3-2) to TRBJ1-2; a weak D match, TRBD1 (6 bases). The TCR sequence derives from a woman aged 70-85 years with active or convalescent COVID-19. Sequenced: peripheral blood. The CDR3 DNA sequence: TGTGCCAGCAGCCAAGATTCTGTGCAGGGGTATGGCTACACCTTC. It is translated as CASSQDSVQGYGYTF.